This T cell receptor (beta chain) was identified in a study of blood T cell repertoires in COVID-19. Study-level information: Sample material is recorded as cDNA or gDNA derived from T cells, B-cell-depleted T cells, or PBMCs.

Germline CDR1 reads SGHAT; CDR2 reads FQNNGV. Trimming shortened V by 5 bases and J by 3 bases, and 11 bases separated the two germline ends. The CDR3 is 14 residues long. Measured with immunoSEQ multiplex PCR; TCRdb has only the in-frame clones, and not every one. This table has under 85,000 clones, about 84% appearing once. The receptor was isolated from a human donor in a cohort sampled during active COVID-19. The chain links TRBV11-2 to TRBJ2-4; perhaps TRBD1 as D (6 bases). Sample: peripheral blood. For the CDR3, the DNA is TGTGCCAGCAGCACGGGACACTTCAAAAACATTCAGTACTTC. Its translation: CASSTGHFKNIQYF.